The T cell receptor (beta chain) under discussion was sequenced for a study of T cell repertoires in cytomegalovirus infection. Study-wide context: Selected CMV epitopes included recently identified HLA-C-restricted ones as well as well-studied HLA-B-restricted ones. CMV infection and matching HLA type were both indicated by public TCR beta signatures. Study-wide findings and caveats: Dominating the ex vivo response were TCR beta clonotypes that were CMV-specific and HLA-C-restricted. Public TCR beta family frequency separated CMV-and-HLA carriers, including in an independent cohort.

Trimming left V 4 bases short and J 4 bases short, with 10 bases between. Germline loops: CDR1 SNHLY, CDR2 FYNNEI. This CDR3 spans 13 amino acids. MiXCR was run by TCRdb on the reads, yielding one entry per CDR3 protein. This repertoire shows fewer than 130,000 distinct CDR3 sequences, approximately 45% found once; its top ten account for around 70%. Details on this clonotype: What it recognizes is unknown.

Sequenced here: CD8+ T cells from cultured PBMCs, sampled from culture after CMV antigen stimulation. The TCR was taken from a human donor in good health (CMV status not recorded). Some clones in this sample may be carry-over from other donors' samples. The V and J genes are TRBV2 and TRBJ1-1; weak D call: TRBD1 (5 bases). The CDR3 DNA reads TGTGCCAGCAGTGGGGGGGGGGGCACTGAAGCTTTCTTT. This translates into CASSGGGGTEAFF.